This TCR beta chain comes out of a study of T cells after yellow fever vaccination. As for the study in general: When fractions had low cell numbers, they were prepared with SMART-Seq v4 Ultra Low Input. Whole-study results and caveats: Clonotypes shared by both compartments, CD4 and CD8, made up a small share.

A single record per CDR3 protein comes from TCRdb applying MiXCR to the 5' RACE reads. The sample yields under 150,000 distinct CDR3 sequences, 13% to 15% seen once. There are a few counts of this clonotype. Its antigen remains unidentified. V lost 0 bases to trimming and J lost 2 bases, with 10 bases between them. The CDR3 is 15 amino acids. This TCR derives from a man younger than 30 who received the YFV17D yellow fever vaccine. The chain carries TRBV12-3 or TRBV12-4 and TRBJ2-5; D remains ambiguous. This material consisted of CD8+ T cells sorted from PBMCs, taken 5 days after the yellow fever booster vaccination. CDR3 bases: TGTGCCAGCAGTTTAGCACAGAGTTTACAAGAGACCCAGTACTTC. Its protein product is CASSLAQSLQETQYF.